This TCR beta chain was recorded in a study of blood T cell repertoires in COVID-19 (dated by TCRdb to 2020 to 2022). About the full investigation: Collaborator samples came from the United States, Italy and Spain and covered acute and convalescent phases of COVID-19. The material from the prospective study consisted of cDNA or gDNA derived from T cells, B-cell-depleted T cells, or PBMCs. Deeply sampled blood TCRbeta repertoires from subjects exposed to, actively infected with, or recovered from COVID-19 were included in the dataset. A freely available public database, intended as a resource for researchers studying the immune response to SARS-CoV-2, is where the repertoires were released. Samples came from the ongoing ImmuneRACE study (first 160 participants) plus 1,254 subjects from 6 global collaborators. Nearly every sample came with metadata listing a de-identified subject ID, COVID-19 status, age in years and sex. Where available, HLA class I and class II types were obtained from metadata supplied by the sample provider rather than from assay-based typing. The paper's findings and limits, for the study overall: The quantity of clinical and demographic metadata differed by source and by participant and was supplied without curation.

TCRbeta CDR3 regions were amplified from genomic DNA by means of the immunoSEQ Assay, a bias-controlled multiplex PCR. The study's processing was this. Within the assay, amplification of reference gene primers was used to estimate how many nucleated cells each sample contained. To quantify the absolute abundance of each unique TCRbeta CDR3 rearrangement, sequence reads were collapsed and filtered. For each sample, productive Simpson clonality was calculated as the square root of Simpson's diversity index across productive rearrangements. Drawn from immuneACCESS, this table holds only the in-frame rearrangements with V and J called that TCRdb kept. Clones are partly lost; checked studies trace under half to an unresolved V gene and leave the rest unexplained. The D gene and trimming were derived from the DNA, and the V and J assignments and clone size from that table. The sample table contains around 190,000 clones; only one count was recorded for roughly 85% of them. The ten largest clonotypes hold roughly 8% of the sample.

A remark on this clone: Its antigen is currently not known. No base-level quality is on record; no much larger clone is a single base apart.

From a lookup of the germline V gene, CDR1 and CDR2 are MNHNS and SASEGT. CDR3 length: 17 amino acids, cysteine to phenylalanine. Only the CDR3 part of the read is kept: 51 bases, read in frame from the first base. Trimming takes 3 bases off V and 4 bases off J; junction bases not matched to a gene: 10. Collaborating institutions collected whole blood in K2EDTA tubes following their own protocols. For TCRbeta analysis, collaborators shipped samples in one of three forms: frozen whole blood, isolated PBMCs, or DNA extracted from either of those sample types. Sequenced input: peripheral blood. This chain is built from TRBV6-1 and TRBJ2-5, with 11 bases aligning to TRBD2. This sequence was found in an older woman with acute or convalescent COVID-19. In nucleotides, the sequence is TGTGCCAGCAGTGATCTAGCGGGAGGAGGGTGGGGAGAGACCCAGTACTTC. This translates into CASSDLAGGGWGETQYF.